The 21 T cell receptor beta chains below come from one sample, sequenced in a study of Graves' ophthalmopathy and Graves' hyperthyroidism. RNA served as the template for amplifying TCR beta CDR3 regions. RT-PCR was first run with HTBI primers, then multiplex PCR in a second round. MiXCR, run by TCRdb on the multiplex PCR reads, gives a single entry per CDR3 protein. Among roughly 600,000 distinct CDR3 sequences listed, under 45% were seen once. Sequencing was carried out using peripheral blood or thyroid tissue (not recorded which). All receptors come from an adult man with Graves' hyperthyroidism.

This chain connects TRBV2 to TRBJ2-7; TRBD2 aligns across 7 bases. The CDR3 has 15 residues. Germline V CDR1 and CDR2: SNHLY, FYNNEI. V dropped 6 bases and J dropped 5; count of bases not matched to a gene: 13. CDR3 sequence: CASRRRSGGSDEQYF. DNA for the CDR3: TGTGCCAGCAGACGAAGATCTGGCGGGAGCGACGAGCAGTACTTC.

This clonotype was recorded at least ten times. The chain employs TRBV24-1 and TRBJ2-2; D remains unclear. The CDR3 is made up of 14 amino acids. The V end was cut by 3 bases, the J end by 5 bases, with 9 bases between. Germline loops: CDR1 KGHDR, CDR2 SFDVKD. The CDR3 region has the DNA TGTGCCACCAGTGATGCAGGCTATACCGGGGAGCTGTTTTTT. This gives the protein CATSDAGYTGELFF.

There are many counts of this clonotype. The chain uses TRBV7-8 and TRBJ2-2; possible D gene TRBD2, 5 bases. This CDR3 is built from 16 residues. The germline gives CDR1 SGHVS, CDR2 FQNEAQ. V lost 5 bases, J lost 3 bases, and 16 bases lay in between. The CDR3 coding sequence is TGTGCCAGCAGCCCACGACCTGCCGGGGACACCGGGGAGCTGTTTTTT. Protein: CASSPRPAGDTGELFF.

This clonotype showed up many times. The chain is built from TRBV19 and TRBJ2-7; 11 bases fit TRBD2. The V gene end was trimmed by 9 bases and the J gene end by 2 bases; junction bases not matched to a gene: 6. The CDR3 length is 14 residues. Germline lookup yields CDR1 LNHDA and CDR2 SQIVND (reference sequence). CDR3 in amino acids: CASSRTSGPYEQYF. The CDR3 nucleotides are TGTGCCAGCAGTCGGACTAGCGGGCCCTACGAGCAGTACTTC.

This chain connects TRBV7-6 to TRBJ2-5; 8 positions agree with TRBD2. The CDR3 sequence is 14 residues long. From germline, CDR1 is SGHVS and CDR2 FNYEAQ. With V trimmed by 5 bases and J by 4 bases, 6 bases remained unmatched. CDR3 amino acids: CASSRVLAVETQYF. The CDR3 nucleotides are TGTGCCAGCAGCAGAGTACTAGCGGTAGAGACCCAGTACTTC. Full variable domain (remainder filled in from reference TRBV7-6 and TRBJ2-5): GAGVSQSPRYKVTKRGQDVALRCDPISGHVSLYWYRQALGQGPEFLTYFNYEAQQDKSGLPNDRFSAERPEGSISTLTIQRTEQRDSAMYRCASSRVLAVETQYFGPGTRLLVL.

This clonotype was seen many times. The chain couples TRBV10-3 to TRBJ1-2; 7 bases fit TRBD1. Trimming removed 5 bases from V and 2 bases from J; junction bases left unmatched: 11. Germline lookup yields CDR1 ENHRY and CDR2 SYGVKD. This CDR3 spans 16 amino acids. CDR3 DNA sequence: TGTGCCATCAGTCCAAGCGACAGGGAGGGGAACTATGGCTACACCTTC. Its protein is CAISPSDREGNYGYTF.

The V call is TRBV7-3, the J call TRBJ1-1; tentatively, D is TRBD1 (5 bases). The CDR3 runs to 16 residues. Trimming left V 2 bases short and J 1 base short, with 14 bases between. The germline V gene has CDR1 SGHTA and CDR2 FQGTGA. In DNA, the CDR3 is TGTGCCAGCAGCTTAGATTTGGCAGGGCCGAACACTGAAGCTTTCTTT. Protein sequence: CASSLDLAGPNTEAFF.

The gene calls are TRBV19 and TRBJ2-5, with D perhaps assigned TRBD1 or TRBD2 (5 bases each). The CDR3 spans 14 residues. Germline loops: CDR1 LNHDA, CDR2 SQIVND (reference sequence). V lost 5 bases, J lost 5 bases, and 15 bases lay in between. The CDR3 DNA is TGTGCCAGTAGTGTCCCAGGGAGCGCGGAGACCCAGTACTTC. Its translation: CASSVPGSAETQYF. Drawing the rest from reference TRBV19 and TRBJ2-5, the complete variable domain is DGGITQSPKYLFRKEGQNVTLSCEQNLNHDAMYWYRQDPGQGLRLIYYSQIVNDFQKGDIAEGYSVSREKKESFPLTVTSAQKNPTAFYLCASSVPGSAETQYFGPGTRLLVL.

The chain joins TRBV24-1 to TRBJ1-2; a weak D match, TRBD1 (5 bases). Trimming stripped 4 bases from V and 3 bases from J, with 14 bases between. The CDR3 is 15 residues long. Germline CDR1 reads KGHDR; CDR2 reads SFDVKD. The CDR3 DNA follows: TGTGCCACCAGTGACTCCAGGGAATCGGACTATGGCTACACCTTC. As protein: CATSDSRESDYGYTF.

This clonotype was picked up many times. The chain recombines TRBV7-9 with TRBJ2-5; D unresolved. The V end was cut by 4 bases, the J end by 4 bases, with 13 bases between. Germline lookup yields CDR1 SEHNR and CDR2 FQNEAQ (reference sequence). The CDR3 loop spans 14 amino acids. CDR3 sequence reads: CASSSLLGIETQYF. The CDR3 DNA follows: TGTGCCAGCAGCTCCCTGCTGGGGATAGAGACCCAGTACTTC.

This clonotype was counted ten times or more. The V gene is TRBV10-3, the J gene TRBJ1-1; D unresolved. This CDR3 contains 14 residues. Germline assignment: CDR1 ENHRY and CDR2 SYGVKD. V lost 6 bases and J 1 base, leaving 12 bases between the germline ends. CDR3 in amino acids: CAISKEGPNTEAFF. In DNA, the CDR3 is TGTGCCATCAGCAAGGAGGGTCCGAACACTGAAGCTTTCTTT.

As DNA, the CDR3 is TGTGCCAGCAGTTACTCGAGATCCGGGGAGCTGTTTTTT. This translates into CASSYSRSGELFF. The chain recombines TRBV6-5 with TRBJ2-2; D is uncertain. Germline assignment: CDR1 MNHEY and CDR2 SVGAGI. V dropped 0 bases and J dropped 6 bases, with 5 bases sitting between them. This CDR3 is built from 13 residues.

This chain links TRBV2 with TRBJ2-7, with D perhaps assigned TRBD1 or TRBD2 (6 bases each). The CDR3 spans 14 residues. Deletions cut 8 bases from V and 0 bases from J, with 14 bases between. In germline, CDR1 is SNHLY, CDR2 FYNNEI. Written as DNA, the CDR3 is TGTGCCAGCCACAGGGACTTTAGCTCCTACGAGCAGTACTTC. It codes for CASHRDFSSYEQYF.

The chain recombines TRBV30 with TRBJ1-4; D unclear. The V and J ends lost 7 bases and 6 bases respectively, with 6 bases between them. CDR3 size: 10 residues. The germline gives CDR1 GTSNPN, CDR2 SVGIG (reference sequence). The CDR3, as DNA: TGTGCCTACGCAGATGAAAAACTGTTTTTT. Translating it yields CAYADEKLFF. The full variable domain, in which reference TRBV30 and TRBJ1-4 provide the parts outside the CDR3, is SQTIHQWPATLVQPVGSPLSLECTVEGTSNPNLYWYRQAAGRGLQLLFYSVGIGQISSEVPQNLSASRPQDRQFILSSKKLLLSDSGFYLCAYADEKLFFGSGTQLSVL.

V gene TRBV7-9 combines with J gene TRBJ2-7, with 8 positions matching TRBD1. CDR1 SEHNR and CDR2 FQNEAQ come from the germline V gene (reference sequence). J was trimmed by 5 bases and V by 5 bases; bases with no gene match: 17. The CDR3 has 17 amino acids. The CDR3 is CASSQVPGQGFPHEQYF. The CDR3 DNA follows: TGTGCCAGCAGCCAAGTGCCTGGACAGGGCTTCCCCCACGAGCAGTACTTC.

About this clonotype itself: A much larger clone is a single base away; this may be a read error. This sequence joins TRBV12-5 and TRBJ2-7; D is uncertain. The CDR3 sequence is 12 residues long. Per germline, CDR1 LGHNT and CDR2 FRNRAP. The germline V and J ends were trimmed by 6 bases and 3 bases, with 9 bases remaining between them. Written as DNA, the CDR3 is TGTGCTAGTGGCCAACAGTGCTACGAGCAGTACTTC. It encodes CASGQQCYEQYF.

V is TRBV19 and J is TRBJ2-5; 7 nucleotides align to TRBD2. CDR1 is LNHDA and CDR2 is SQIVND in the germline V gene (reference sequence). The CDR3 is made up of 13 amino acids. V was pared by 3 bases and J by 5 bases, with 3 bases of the junction left unmatched. The CDR3, as DNA: TGTGCCAGTAGTATGGCCGGGAGGGAGACCCAGTACTTC. It encodes CASSMAGRETQYF.

The genes are TRBV29-1 and TRBJ2-7; 7 nucleotides align to TRBD1. V gave up 7 bases and J gave up 2 bases; unmatched junction bases: 5. Germline CDR1 reads SQVTM; CDR2 reads ANQGSEA. The CDR3 loop spans 12 amino acids. The CDR3 loop reads CSARTGTYEQYF. The CDR3 DNA reads TGCAGCGCTAGGACAGGTACCTACGAGCAGTACTTC.

The rearrangement links TRBV29-1 to TRBJ2-3; 8 nucleotides agree with TRBD1. Germline CDR1 is SQVTM and CDR2 is ANQGSEA. The length of the CDR3 is 14 residues. The J segment lost 3 bases and the V segment lost 7 bases, leaving 9 bases of the junction unmatched. DNA of the CDR3: TGCAGCGCGCGGGCAGGGGGCAGGACAGATACGCAGTATTTT. Protein: CSARAGGRTDTQYF.

There are many counts of this clonotype. This chain uses TRBV24-1 with TRBJ1-1; the D is unclear. V was pared by 6 bases and J by 1 base, with 11 bases between. CDR1 and CDR2 from the germline V gene are KGHDR and SFDVKD. The CDR3 length is 14 residues. The CDR3 DNA is TGTGCCACCAGTCTAGGTATCGGGAACACTGAAGCTTTCTTT. Its translation is CATSLGIGNTEAFF.

The chain is built from TRBV7-8 and TRBJ2-7; D not resolved. The assigned J gene may be wrong: the sequence end matches TRBJ2-5 better. The CDR3 extends over 9 amino acids. Germline CDR1 and CDR2: SGHVS and FQNEAQ. CDR3 sequence reads: CAIRETQYF. DNA for the CDR3: TGTGCCATCAGGGAGACCCAGTACTTC.